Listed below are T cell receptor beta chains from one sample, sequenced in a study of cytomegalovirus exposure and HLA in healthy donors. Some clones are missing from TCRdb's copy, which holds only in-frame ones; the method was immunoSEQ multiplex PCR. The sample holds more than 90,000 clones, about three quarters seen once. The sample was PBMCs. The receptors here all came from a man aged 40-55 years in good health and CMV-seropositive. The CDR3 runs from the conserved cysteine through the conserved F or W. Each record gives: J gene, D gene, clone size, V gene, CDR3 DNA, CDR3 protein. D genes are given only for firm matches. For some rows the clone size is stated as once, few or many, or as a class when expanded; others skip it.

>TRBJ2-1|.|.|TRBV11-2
TGTGCCAGCAGCTTACGCCCCCTCAAAGGGGGTGAGCAGTTCTTC
CASSLRPLKGGEQFF
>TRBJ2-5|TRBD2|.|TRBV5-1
TGCGCCAGCAGCTTGGGGATAGCGGGAAAGGGAGAGACCCAGTACTTC
CASSLGIAGKGETQYF
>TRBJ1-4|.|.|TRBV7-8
TGTGCCAGCAGCTTCTCATCCGGGAGGAATGAAAAACTGTTTTTT
CASSFSSGRNEKLFF
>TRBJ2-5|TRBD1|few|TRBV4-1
TGCGCCAGCAGCCTTACCCCGGGACAGGGGGTCGGGGAGACCCAGTACTTC
CASSLTPGQGVGETQYF
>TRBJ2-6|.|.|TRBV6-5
TGTGCCAGCACTAAAGGGGGCTCTGGGGCCAACGTCCTGACTTTC
CASTKGGSGANVLTF
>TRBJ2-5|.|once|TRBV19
TGTGCCAGTAGTGCTCAGGGTCGGGAGACCCAGTACTTC
CASSAQGRETQYF
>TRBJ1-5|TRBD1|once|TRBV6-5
TGTGCCAGCAGTGACAGGGTTGGGACTCAGCCCCAGCATTTT
CASSDRVGTQPQHF
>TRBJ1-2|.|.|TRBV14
TGTGCCAGCAGCCAAGGACAGAAAAGAGGCTACACCTTC
CASSQGQKRGYTF
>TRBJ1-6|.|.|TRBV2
TGTGCCAGCAGTGAACGTGGGAGGGAGGATAATTCACCCCTCCACTTT
CASSERGREDNSPLHF
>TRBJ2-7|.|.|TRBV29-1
TGCAGCGTTAGCGGCAGCTCATTCTCCTACGAGCAGTACTTC
CSVSGSSFSYEQYF
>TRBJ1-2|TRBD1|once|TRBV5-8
TGTGCCAGCAGCCCAGGGGGCGCCGCGGGCTACACCTTC
CASSPGGAAGYTF
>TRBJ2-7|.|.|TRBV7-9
TGTGCCAGCAGCCTAGAGCTTGCGAAAGGGGCCTACGAGCAGTACTTC
CASSLELAKGAYEQYF
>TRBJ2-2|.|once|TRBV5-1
TGCGCCAGCAGCTTGAACAGGGTTAGGACCGGGGAGCTGTTTTTT
CASSLNRVRTGELFF
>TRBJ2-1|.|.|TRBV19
TGTGCCAGTAGTATTATAGGGGGAACCTACAATGAGCAGTTCTTC
CASSIIGGTYNEQFF